This is a list of T cell receptor beta chains from one sample in a study of T cell responses to AZD1222 COVID-19 vaccine. Method: immunoSEQ multiplex PCR; TCRdb's copy keeps in-frame clones and lacks some. The sample contains about 110,000 clones, around 87% of which appear only once. The sample was peripheral blood, taken on day 0 of AZD1222 vaccination. These receptors were taken from an adult in good health. Both conserved end residues are part of each CDR3. Fields, in order: V gene, clone size, J gene, CDR3 protein. Size tells how often a clone was seen (once, few, many) or the class of an expanded clone, and some rows leave it out.

>TRBV29-1|-|TRBJ2-7
CSVAGRSYEQYF
>TRBV19|-|TRBJ1-2
CATRRGGNYGYTF
>TRBV7-9|-|TRBJ1-2
CASSFLQKDYGYTF
>TRBV10-1|few|TRBJ2-1
CASSEPQTGGDYNEQFF
>TRBV27|-|TRBJ2-7
CASRPLAVRVNEQYF
>TRBV10-2|-|TRBJ2-1
CASRGLNSGANNEQFF
>TRBV2|-|TRBJ1-1
CASLGVRSPTEAFF
>TRBV29-1|-|TRBJ1-2
CSTRDRIANYGYTF
>TRBV28|-|TRBJ1-5
CASSLLPSLPGTGAWGNQPQHF
>TRBV9|-|TRBJ2-1
CASSVGGLYNEQFF
>TRBV4-2|-|TRBJ2-5
CASSQDLGTSHQETQYF
>TRBV15|-|TRBJ2-7
CATSRDSVLSEQYF
>TRBV6-4|-|TRBJ1-2
CASSDSPANYGYTF
>TRBV12-3/TRBV12-4|-|TRBJ1-1
CASSVTTGDEAFF
>TRBV18|-|TRBJ1-2
CASSPRGGREYGYTF
>TRBV18|once|TRBJ1-6
CASCRVDNSPLHF
>TRBV27|-|TRBJ2-1
CASSYGLVGNEQFF
>TRBV28|-|TRBJ1-5
CASSNSGQGANQPQHF
>TRBV19|-|TRBJ2-5
CATTRTSGTRETQYF
>TRBV28|-|TRBJ2-2
CASSFFQGYTGELFF
>TRBV12-3/TRBV12-4|-|TRBJ2-3
CASTAGGADTQYF
>TRBV24-1|-|TRBJ2-2
CATSDLRQGYTGELFF
>TRBV6-1|once|TRBJ2-3
CASSVLAGGRSDTQYF
>TRBV11-3|-|TRBJ1-1
CASGPTDEGMNTEAFF
>TRBV19|-|TRBJ1-3
CASMDGNSGNTIYF
>TRBV12-3/TRBV12-4|-|TRBJ1-5
CASSFNQGPFHF
>TRBV4-2|-|TRBJ2-1
CASSQLTSGGVDEQFF
>TRBV11-2|-|TRBJ1-2
CASSPRGTAFNYGYTF
>TRBV27|-|TRBJ2-3
CASTSSSGGASTDTQYF
>TRBV9|once|TRBJ2-3
CASGSGTTDTQYF
>TRBV4-3|-|TRBJ2-7
CASSQDLGQEQYF
>TRBV12-3/TRBV12-4|many|TRBJ1-1
CASSLGLGTEAFF
>TRBV9|-|TRBJ1-2
CASSVGGRDGYTF
>TRBV6-2/TRBV6-3|-|TRBJ1-1
CASSFRRTTEAFF
>TRBV24-1|-|TRBJ2-5
CATSVSSGQETQYF
>TRBV4-3|once|TRBJ2-7
CASSQDRGLAELYEQYF
>TRBV7-2|-|TRBJ2-3
CASSLAGWVTDTQYF
>TRBV11-2|-|TRBJ2-5
CASSIVTGASSETQYF
>TRBV27|-|TRBJ1-2
CASSSRGNYGYTF
>TRBV5-1|once|TRBJ1-2
CASSLGQETYGYTF
>TRBV2|-|TRBJ1-2
CASSEKSSLGYTF
>TRBV4-1|-|TRBJ1-5
CASSPRSWANQPQHF
>TRBV14|-|TRBJ2-7
CASSQERLEQYF
>TRBV19|-|TRBJ2-1
CASSIGALDEQFF